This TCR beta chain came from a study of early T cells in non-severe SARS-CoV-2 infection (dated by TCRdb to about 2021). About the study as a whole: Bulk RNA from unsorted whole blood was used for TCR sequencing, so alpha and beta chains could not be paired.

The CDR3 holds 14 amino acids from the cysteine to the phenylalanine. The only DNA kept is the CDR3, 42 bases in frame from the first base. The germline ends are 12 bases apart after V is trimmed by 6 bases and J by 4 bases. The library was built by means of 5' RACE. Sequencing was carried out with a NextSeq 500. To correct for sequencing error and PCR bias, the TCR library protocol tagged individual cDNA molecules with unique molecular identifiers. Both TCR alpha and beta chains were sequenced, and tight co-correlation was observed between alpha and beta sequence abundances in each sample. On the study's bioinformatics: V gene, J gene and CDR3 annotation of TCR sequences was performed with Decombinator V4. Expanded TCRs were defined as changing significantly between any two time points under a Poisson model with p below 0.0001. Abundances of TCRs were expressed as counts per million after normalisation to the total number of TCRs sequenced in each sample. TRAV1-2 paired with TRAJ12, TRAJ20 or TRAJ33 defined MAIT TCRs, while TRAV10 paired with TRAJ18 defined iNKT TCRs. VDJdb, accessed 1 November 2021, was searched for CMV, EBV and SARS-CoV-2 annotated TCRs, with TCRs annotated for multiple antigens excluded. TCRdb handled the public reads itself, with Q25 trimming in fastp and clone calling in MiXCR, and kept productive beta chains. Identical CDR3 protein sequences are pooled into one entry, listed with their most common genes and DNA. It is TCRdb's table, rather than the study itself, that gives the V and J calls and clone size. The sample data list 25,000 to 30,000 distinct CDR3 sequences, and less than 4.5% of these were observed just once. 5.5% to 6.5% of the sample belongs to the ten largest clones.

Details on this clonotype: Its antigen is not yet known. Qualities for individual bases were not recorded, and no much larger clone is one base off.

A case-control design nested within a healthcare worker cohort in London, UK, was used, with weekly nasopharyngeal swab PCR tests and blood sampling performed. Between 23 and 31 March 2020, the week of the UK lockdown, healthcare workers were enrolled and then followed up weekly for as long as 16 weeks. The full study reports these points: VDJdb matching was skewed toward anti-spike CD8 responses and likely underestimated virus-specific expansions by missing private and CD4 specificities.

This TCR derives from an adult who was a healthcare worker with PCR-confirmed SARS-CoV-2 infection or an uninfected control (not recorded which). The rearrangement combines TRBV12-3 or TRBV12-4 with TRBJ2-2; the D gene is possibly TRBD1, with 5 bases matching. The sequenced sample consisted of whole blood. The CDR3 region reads CASSDPGITGELFF. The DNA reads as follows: TGTGCCAGCAGCGATCCAGGGATCACCGGGGAGCTGTTTTTT.